This entry concerns a single TCR beta chain. Its antigen is undetermined. The sample comes from a study of sequential checkpoint blockade in melanoma. Notes on the study in general: PD-L1 staining and CD8+ counts, not mutational load, tracked tumor T-cell clonality. Rising tumor T-cell fraction and clonality meant about 30 times likelier benefit.

Trimming cost V 1 base and J 6 bases, with 7 bases left between them. This CDR3 region has 12 residues. CDR1 is SQVTM, CDR2 ANQGSEA, per germline. Treatment here: randomized to nivolumab then ipilimumab (arm A) or the reverse (arm B). Some clones are missing from TCRdb's copy, which holds only in-frame ones; the method was immunoSEQ multiplex PCR. Seen here are roughly 5,000 clones, about 34% observed once, and the top ten hold approximately 12%. The sample was tumor tissue (inferred from file names), taken from a patient given nivolumab and ipilimumab in sequence. The receptor's source is a human donor with melanoma. J is TRBJ2-1 and V is TRBV29-1; D unresolved. The CDR3 nucleotides read TGCAGCGTTGAAGTGGCGTCCAATGAGCAGTTCTTC. It specifies CSVEVASNEQFF.